The 8 T cell receptor beta chains below all came from one sample that was sequenced in a study of blood T cell repertoires in COVID-19. Libraries were prepared by immunoSEQ multiplex PCR; TCRdb keeps only in-frame clonotypes and omits some of them. Of around 110,000 clones in the sample, about 70% are singletons; the top ten hold less than 1%. The material sequenced was peripheral blood. These receptors were collected from a human donor with acute or convalescent COVID-19. The donor label of this sample is uncertain.

The chain joins TRBV28 to TRBJ2-1, with 11 bases identical to TRBD2. After removal of 6 bases from V and 2 bases from J, the junction contained 6 bases not matched to a gene. This CDR3 region has 16 residues. Germline CDR1 MDHEN, CDR2 SYDVKM. As DNA, the CDR3 is TGTGCCAGCAGCCCACGGACTAGCGGGCCCTACAATGAGCAGTTCTTC. Its translation: CASSPRTSGPYNEQFF.

The chain is built from TRBV6-6 and TRBJ1-5; TRBD1 aligns across 9 bases. Germline CDR1 reads MNHNY; CDR2 reads SVGAGI (reference sequence). The CDR3 extends over 14 amino acids. After removal of 6 bases from V and 9 bases from J, the junction contained 9 bases not matched to a gene. CDR3 residues: CASSSGTGLVPQHF. The CDR3, as DNA: TGTGCCAGCAGCTCCGGGACAGGGTTGGTGCCCCAGCATTTT.

This clone was observed a single time. This chain joins TRBV9 and TRBJ1-2, with 7 bases lining up with TRBD1. CDR3 length: 14 residues. The V segment lost 2 bases and the J segment 7 bases; nucleotides outside the gene matches: 8. Looked up from germline, CDR1 is SGDLS and CDR2 is YYNGEE. CDR3 sequence (DNA): TGTGCCAGCAGCGTTGGAGACAGGGATAGTGGCTACACCTTC. It encodes CASSVGDRDSGYTF.

The chain is built from TRBV7-9 and TRBJ2-5; 7 bases fit TRBD2. The CDR3 is 13 residues long. The germline gives CDR1 SEHNR, CDR2 FQNEAQ (reference sequence). V lost 1 base, J lost 5 bases, and 1 base stayed unmatched. In DNA form, the CDR3 reads TGTGCCAGCAGCTTAGGGGGAGGGGAGACCCAGTACTTC. Translating it yields CASSLGGGETQYF.

The chain carries TRBV7-2 and TRBJ1-5; D is uncertain. Germline CDR1 SGHTA, CDR2 FQGNSA. V was pared by 3 bases and J by 1 base, with 7 bases between. This CDR3 spans 14 amino acids. This chain's CDR3 is CASSLRASNQPQHF. The CDR3 DNA is TGTGCCAGCAGCTTGCGGGCGAGCAATCAGCCCCAGCATTTT.

This chain joins TRBV6-5 and TRBJ1-5; D is unclear. Germline V gene lookup returns CDR1 MNHEY and CDR2 SVGAGI. The length of the CDR3 is 13 residues. V lost 6 bases and J lost 4, with 10 bases in between. CDR3 in amino acids: CASRPRENQPQHF. In DNA, the CDR3 is TGTGCCAGCAGACCTCGGGAGAATCAGCCCCAGCATTTT.

The table lists this clone with many counts. The rearrangement links TRBV9 to TRBJ2-3; 12 nucleotides align to TRBD2. CDR3 size: 16 residues. CDR1 and CDR2 (germline): SGDLS, YYNGEE. Trimming at V came to 3 bases and at J to 3 bases, leaving 5 bases not matched to a gene. This CDR3 is CASSASGGAGTDTQYF. DNA of the CDR3: TGTGCCAGCAGCGCTAGCGGGGGGGCTGGTACAGATACGCAGTATTTT.

Concerning this clone: The junction shows a germline mismatch at one end, possibly a read error. The chain uses TRBV18 and TRBJ2-2, with D perhaps matching TRBD1 (6 bases). The CDR3 is 14 amino acids. Per the germline V gene, CDR1 is KGHSH and CDR2 is LQKENI. CDR3 sequence reads: CASSAGAKTGELFF. The CDR3 coding sequence is TGTGCCAGCTCAGCAGGGGCGAAGACCGGGGAGCTGTTTTTT.